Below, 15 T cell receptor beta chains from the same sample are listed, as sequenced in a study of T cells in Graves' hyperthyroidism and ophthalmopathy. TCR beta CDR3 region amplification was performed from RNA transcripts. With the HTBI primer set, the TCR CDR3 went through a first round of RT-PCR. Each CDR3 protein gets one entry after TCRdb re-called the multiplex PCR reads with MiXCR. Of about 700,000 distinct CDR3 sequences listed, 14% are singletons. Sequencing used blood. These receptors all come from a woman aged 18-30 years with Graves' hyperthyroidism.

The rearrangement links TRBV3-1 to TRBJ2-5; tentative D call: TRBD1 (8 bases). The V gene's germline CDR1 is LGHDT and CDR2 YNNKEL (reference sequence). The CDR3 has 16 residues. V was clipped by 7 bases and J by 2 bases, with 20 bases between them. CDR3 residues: CASTPGGRQGQETQYF. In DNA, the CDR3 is TGTGCCAGCACCCCGGGGGGCAGACAGGGGCAAGAGACCCAGTACTTC.

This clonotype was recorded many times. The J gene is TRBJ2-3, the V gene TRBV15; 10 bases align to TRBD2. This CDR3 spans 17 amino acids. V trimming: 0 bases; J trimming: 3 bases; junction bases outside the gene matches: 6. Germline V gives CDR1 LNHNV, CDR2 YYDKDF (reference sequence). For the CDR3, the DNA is TGTGCCACCAGCAGAGATCCAGCGGGAGGGCCGACAGATACGCAGTATTTT. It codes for CATSRDPAGGPTDTQYF.

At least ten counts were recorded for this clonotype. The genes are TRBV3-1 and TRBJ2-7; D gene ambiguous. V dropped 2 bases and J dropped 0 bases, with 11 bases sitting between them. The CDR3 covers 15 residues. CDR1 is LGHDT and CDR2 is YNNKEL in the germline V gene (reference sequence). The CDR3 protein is CASSQSAESSYEQYF. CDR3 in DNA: TGTGCCAGCAGCCAAAGCGCGGAGAGCTCCTACGAGCAGTACTTC.

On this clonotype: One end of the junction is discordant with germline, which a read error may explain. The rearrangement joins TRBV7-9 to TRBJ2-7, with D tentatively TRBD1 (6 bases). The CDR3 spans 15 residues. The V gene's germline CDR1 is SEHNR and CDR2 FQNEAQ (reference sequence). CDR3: CASSSFIGGSYKQYF. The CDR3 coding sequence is TGTGCCAGCAGCTCCTTCATAGGGGGTAGCTACAAGCAGTACTTC.

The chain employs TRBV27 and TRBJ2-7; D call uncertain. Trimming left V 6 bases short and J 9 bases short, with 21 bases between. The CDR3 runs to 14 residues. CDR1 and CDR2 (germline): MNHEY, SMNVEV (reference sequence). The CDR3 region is CASSSLWGQDGQYF. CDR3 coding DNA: TGTGCCAGCAGCTCCCTGTGGGGTCAAGACGGGCAGTACTTC.

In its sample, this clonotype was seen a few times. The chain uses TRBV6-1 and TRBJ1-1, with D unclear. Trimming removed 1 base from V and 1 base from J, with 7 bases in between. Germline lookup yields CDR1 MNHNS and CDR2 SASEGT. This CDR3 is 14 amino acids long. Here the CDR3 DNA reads TGTGCCAGCAGTGAAGTATGGGGGAACACTGAAGCTTTCTTT. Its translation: CASSEVWGNTEAFF.

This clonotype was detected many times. This chain's CDR3 is CATSNQGDTDTQYF. The CDR3 nucleotides are TGTGCCACCAGCAATCAAGGGGACACAGATACGCAGTATTTT. The chain has TRBV15 and TRBJ2-3; possibly TRBD1 for D (5 bases). V lost 4 bases, J lost 2 bases, and 10 bases lay in between. CDR3 length: 14 residues. CDR1 is LNHNV and CDR2 is YYDKDF in the germline V gene (reference sequence).

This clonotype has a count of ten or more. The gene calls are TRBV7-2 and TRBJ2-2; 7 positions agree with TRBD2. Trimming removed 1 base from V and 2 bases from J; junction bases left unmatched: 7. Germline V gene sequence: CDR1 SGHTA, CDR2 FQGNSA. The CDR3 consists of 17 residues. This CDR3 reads CASSLGVSGYNTGELFF. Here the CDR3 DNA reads TGTGCCAGCAGCTTAGGAGTTAGCGGGTATAACACCGGGGAGCTGTTTTTT.

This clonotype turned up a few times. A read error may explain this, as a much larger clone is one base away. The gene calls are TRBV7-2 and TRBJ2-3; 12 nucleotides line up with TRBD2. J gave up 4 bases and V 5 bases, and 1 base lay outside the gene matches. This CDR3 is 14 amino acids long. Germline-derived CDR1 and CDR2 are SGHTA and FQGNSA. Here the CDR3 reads CASSPSGRADTQYF. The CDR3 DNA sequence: TGTGCCAGCAGCCCTAGCGGGAGGGCAGATACGCAGTATTTT.

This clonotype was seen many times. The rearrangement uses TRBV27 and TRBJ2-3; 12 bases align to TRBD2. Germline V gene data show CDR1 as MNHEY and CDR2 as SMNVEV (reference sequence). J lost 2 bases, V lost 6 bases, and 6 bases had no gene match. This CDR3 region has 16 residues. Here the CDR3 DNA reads TGTGCCAGCAGCCCAGGACTAGCGGGGTACACAGATACGCAGTATTTT. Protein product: CASSPGLAGYTDTQYF.

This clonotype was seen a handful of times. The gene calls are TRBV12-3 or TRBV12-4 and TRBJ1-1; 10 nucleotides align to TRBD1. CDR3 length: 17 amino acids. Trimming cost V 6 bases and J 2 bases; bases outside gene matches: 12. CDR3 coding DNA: TGTGCCAGCAGCTCCCGGGACAGGGGTTTTTCTAACACTGAAGCTTTCTTT. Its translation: CASSSRDRGFSNTEAFF.

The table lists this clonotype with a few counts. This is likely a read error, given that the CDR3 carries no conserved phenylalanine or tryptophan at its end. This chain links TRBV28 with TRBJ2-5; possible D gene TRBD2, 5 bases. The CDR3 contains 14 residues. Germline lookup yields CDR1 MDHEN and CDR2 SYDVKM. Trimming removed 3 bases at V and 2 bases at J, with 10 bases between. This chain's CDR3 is CASSLPPGQETQYL. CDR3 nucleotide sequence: TGTGCCAGCAGTTTGCCGCCGGGGCAAGAGACCCAGTACCTC.

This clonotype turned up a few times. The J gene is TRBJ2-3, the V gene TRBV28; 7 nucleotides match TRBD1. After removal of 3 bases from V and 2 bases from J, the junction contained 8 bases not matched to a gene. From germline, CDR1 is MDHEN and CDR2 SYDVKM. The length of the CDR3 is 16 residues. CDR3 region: CASSFGTVLSTDTQYF. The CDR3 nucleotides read TGTGCCAGCAGTTTTGGGACAGTTCTTTCCACAGATACGCAGTATTTT.

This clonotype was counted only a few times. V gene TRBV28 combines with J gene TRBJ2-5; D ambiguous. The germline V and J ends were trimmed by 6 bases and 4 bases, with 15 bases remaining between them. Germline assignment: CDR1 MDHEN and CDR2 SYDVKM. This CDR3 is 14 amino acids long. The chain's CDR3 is CASSRRPYRETQYF. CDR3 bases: TGTGCCAGCAGCCGCAGACCGTACCGAGAGACCCAGTACTTC.

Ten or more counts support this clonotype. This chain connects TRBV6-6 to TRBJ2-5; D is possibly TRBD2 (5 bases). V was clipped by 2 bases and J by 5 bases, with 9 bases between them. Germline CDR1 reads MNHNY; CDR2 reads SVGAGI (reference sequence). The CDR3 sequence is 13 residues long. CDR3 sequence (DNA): TGTGCCAGCAGTTACAGAGCGGCGGAGACCCAGTACTTC. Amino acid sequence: CASSYRAAETQYF.